This T cell receptor (beta chain) was profiled in a study of T cell responses to AZD1222 COVID-19 vaccine. Clones were read by immunoSEQ multiplex PCR, and TCRdb kept only the in-frame ones, dropping some. The sample gives under 80,000 clones, approximately 88% of which show up once; around 19% is in the top ten. Germline V lookup: CDR1 SNHLY, CDR2 FYNNEI. The CDR3 is 14 residues long. V lost 9 bases, J lost 2 bases, and 17 bases lay in between. The origin of this receptor is an adult in good health. The sample consisted of peripheral blood, taken on day 0 of AZD1222 vaccination. The V and J genes are TRBV2 and TRBJ2-7, with D possibly TRBD2 on 6 matching bases. In nucleotides, the CDR3 is TGTGCCAGTATAGCGGCCGGACACCCCTACGAGCAGTACTTC. This translates into CASIAAGHPYEQYF.